These T cell receptor beta chains were read from a single sample in a study of shared clonotypes between healthy human individuals. Here immunoSEQ multiplex PCR was the method, and the copy in TCRdb shows in-frame clones only, minus some. Of under 2,500,000 clones in the sample, approximately 94% are singletons; the top ten hold roughly 0.13%. The sample consisted of naive CD4+ T cells sorted from blood. The receptors come from a man between 18 and 35 years old in good health. CDR3s include the opening cysteine and the closing phenylalanine or tryptophan.

V	J	CDR3
TRBV6-5	TRBJ2-1	CASSLKGPEYNEQFF
TRBV5-4	TRBJ1-6	CASSYGQGADNSPLHF
TRBV11-2	TRBJ2-5	CASRLAGDPQETQYF
TRBV10-3	TRBJ1-2	CAISELGQGASNYGYTF
TRBV2	TRBJ2-3	CASSKEITDTQYF
TRBV5-1	TRBJ1-6	CASSWGQDSPPLHF
TRBV5-1	TRBJ1-3	CASSFSTEGTGNTIYF
TRBV18	TRBJ1-1	CASSPNMNTEAFF
TRBV9	TRBJ1-4	CASSPRDPGEKLFF
TRBV23-1	TRBJ1-5	CASSQSERGNQPQHF
TRBV6-6	TRBJ1-6	CASSLTGGSPLHF
TRBV7-9	TRBJ1-4	CASERVKGPNEKLFF
TRBV7-8	TRBJ1-4	CASSSDNFIDEKLFF
TRBV19	TRBJ2-3	CASTPGTGVLTDTQYF
TRBV2	TRBJ1-2	CANHRGVNYGYTF
TRBV28	TRBJ2-7	CALHYEQYF
TRBV6-5	TRBJ2-7	CASSPDPASYEQYF
TRBV11-2	TRBJ2-2	CASSLEGAAANTGELFF
TRBV7-2	TRBJ2-7	CASSPGQGSSYEQYF
TRBV20-1	TRBJ2-7	CSGTGGLLQYF
TRBV6-1	TRBJ1-5	CASSSENSNQPQHF
TRBV18	TRBJ1-1	CASSPLNAENTEAFF
TRBV6-1	TRBJ1-1	CASSEAPGVNTEAFF
TRBV4-1	TRBJ2-2	CASSQVLRTGELFF
TRBV5-1	TRBJ2-3	CASSGPGQGTDTQYF
TRBV2	TRBJ2-3	CASSELLAGSTDTQYF
TRBV4-1	TRBJ2-1	CASSQGGKNEQFF
TRBV10-3	TRBJ2-3	CATRLAGGRTDTQYF
TRBV5-1	TRBJ1-1	CASSINRGYMNTEAFF
TRBV6-1	TRBJ1-6	CASSGDSNSPLHF
TRBV6-1	TRBJ1-2	CASSGLGSYGYTF
TRBV10-1	TRBJ2-2	CASSGQGVYTGELFF
TRBV2	TRBJ2-5	CASSHRDRVIETQYF
TRBV30	TRBJ1-6	CAWSGQGAIYNSPLHF
TRBV7-2	TRBJ1-1	CASRQGAQAFF
TRBV30	TRBJ2-1	CARGQTYNEQFF
TRBV5-1	TRBJ1-1	CASSLAELNTEAFF
TRBV9	TRBJ1-5	CASSVDPQAQPQHF
TRBV5-1	TRBJ1-2	CASSERSGSYGYTF
TRBV6-6	TRBJ2-7	CAQRGQGSSYEQYF
TRBV2	TRBJ2-5	CASSETGRSQETQYF